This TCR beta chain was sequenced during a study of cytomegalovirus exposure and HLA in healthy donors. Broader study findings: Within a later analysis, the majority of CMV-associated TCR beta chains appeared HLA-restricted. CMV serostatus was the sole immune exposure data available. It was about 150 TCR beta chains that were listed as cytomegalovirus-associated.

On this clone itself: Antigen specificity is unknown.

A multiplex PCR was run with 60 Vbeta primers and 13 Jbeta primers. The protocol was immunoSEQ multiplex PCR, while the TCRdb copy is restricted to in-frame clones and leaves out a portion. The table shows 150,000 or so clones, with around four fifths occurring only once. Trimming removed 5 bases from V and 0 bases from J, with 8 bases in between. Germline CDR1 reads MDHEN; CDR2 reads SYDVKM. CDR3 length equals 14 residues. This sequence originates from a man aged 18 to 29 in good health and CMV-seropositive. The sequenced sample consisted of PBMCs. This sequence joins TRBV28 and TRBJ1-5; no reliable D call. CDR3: CASSEAYSNQPQHF. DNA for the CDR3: TGTGCCAGCAGTGAGGCTTATAGCAATCAGCCCCAGCATTTT.